One sample yielded the 23 T cell receptor beta chains listed below, sequenced in a study of T-cell reconstitution after alpha-beta-depleted transplantation in children. The library targeted TCRbeta and was prepared with unique molecular identifiers. One entry per CDR3 protein results from TCRdb running MiXCR on the PCR reads. The sample records approximately 510,000 distinct CDR3 sequences, 15% to 20% being singletons. The material was PBMCs from the stem cell graft donor, obtained from the stem cell graft. The receptors shown here come from a human donor who donated a stem cell graft to a child with acute lymphoblastic leukemia.

This clonotype was detected a few times. The CDR3 reads CASSLGGDPYEQYF. DNA for the CDR3: TGTGCCAGCAGTTTAGGAGGGGACCCCTACGAGCAGTACTTC. The rearrangement joins TRBV27 to TRBJ2-7, with a tentative D call TRBD2 (6 bases). V lost 2 bases and J 2 bases, leaving 10 bases between the germline ends. The CDR3 spans 14 residues. CDR1 and CDR2 from the germline V gene are MNHEY and SMNVEV (reference sequence).

This clonotype was recorded once. V and J are TRBV20-1 and TRBJ2-5; 7 bases are a match to TRBD2. This CDR3 is built from 15 residues. The germline V gene has CDR1 DFQATT and CDR2 SNEGSKA (reference sequence). After removal of 3 bases from V and 2 bases from J, the junction contained 9 bases not matched to a gene. CDR3 amino acids: CSASPRESGQETQYF. The DNA for the CDR3 is TGCAGTGCTAGCCCGCGGGAGTCTGGGCAAGAGACCCAGTACTTC.

V gene TRBV11-2 combines with J gene TRBJ2-7, with TRBD2 matching 8 bases. The junction had 6 bases not matched to a gene; V was cut back by 1 base and J by 7 bases. Germline V lookup: CDR1 SGHAT, CDR2 FQNNGV. There are 14 residues in the CDR3. CDR3 in amino acids: CASSLVREGGEQYF. DNA of the CDR3: TGTGCCAGCAGCTTAGTTCGGGAGGGAGGTGAGCAGTACTTC.

CDR3 nucleotide sequence: TGCGCCAGCAGCCGCTCCACAGGGGGCAGGAATTCACCCCTCCACTTT. Its protein is CASSRSTGGRNSPLHF. This rearrangement joins TRBV5-1 to TRBJ1-6; 9 nucleotides agree with TRBD1. Per the germline V gene, CDR1 is SGHRS and CDR2 is YFSETQ. This CDR3 region has 16 residues. V was pared by 4 bases and J by 7 bases, with 9 bases of the junction left unmatched.

This clonotype has a count of ten or more. This chain joins TRBV5-1 and TRBJ2-7, with 7 bases fitting TRBD1. The germline gives CDR1 SGHRS, CDR2 YFSETQ. J was trimmed by 0 bases and V by 7 bases; bases with no gene match: 4. The CDR3 runs 13 residues. CDR3 protein: CASRPGGSYEQYF. The CDR3 DNA reads as TGCGCCAGCCGGCCAGGGGGCTCCTACGAGCAGTACTTC.

The V gene is TRBV9, the J gene TRBJ2-3; TRBD2 agrees at 8 bases. The CDR3 has 16 amino acids. J was trimmed by 2 bases and V by 4 bases; bases with no gene match: 9. Germline V lookup: CDR1 SGDLS, CDR2 YYNGEE. Written as DNA, the CDR3 is TGTGCCAGCAGCCCTCCTATAGCGGGAATCACAGATACGCAGTATTTT. It specifies CASSPPIAGITDTQYF.

The chain couples TRBV24-1 to TRBJ2-2; no reliable D call. With 1 base removed from V and 1 base from J, the gap between germline ends came to 6 bases. CDR1 KGHDR and CDR2 SFDVKD come from the germline V gene. There are 15 residues in the CDR3. The CDR3 region is CATSDFRRNTGELFF. Written as DNA, the CDR3 is TGTGCCACCAGTGATTTTAGGAGGAACACCGGGGAGCTGTTTTTT.

This chain joins TRBV24-1 and TRBJ2-2, with D tentatively TRBD1 or TRBD2 (5 bases each). The V and J ends lost 4 bases and 1 base respectively, with 12 bases between them. The CDR3 spans 16 residues. From germline, CDR1 is KGHDR and CDR2 SFDVKD. The CDR3 DNA reads as TGTGCCACCAGTGACCCAGGGACGGGGAACACCGGGGAGCTGTTTTTT. It specifies CATSDPGTGNTGELFF.

In this sample, this clonotype turned up a few times. The V gene is TRBV12-3 or TRBV12-4, the J gene TRBJ2-1; 9 bases line up with TRBD2. Losses at the gene ends were 1 base for V and 5 bases for J; bases not matched to a gene: 6. This CDR3 region has 16 residues. CDR3 amino acids: CASSLGLAGVNNEQFF. CDR3 DNA: TGTGCCAGCAGTTTAGGGTTAGCGGGAGTGAACAATGAGCAGTTCTTC.

The chain has TRBV6-2 or TRBV6-3 and TRBJ2-1; no firm D call. Germline V gene data show CDR1 as MNHEY and CDR2 as SVGEGT. This CDR3 is built from 13 residues. V was cut by 6 bases and J by 7 bases, with 13 bases left in between. The CDR3 DNA sequence: TGTGCCAGCAGCGACGGTTGGGTGAATGAGCAGTTCTTC. Translation: CASSDGWVNEQFF.

This clonotype was recorded a few times. The chain couples TRBV5-1 to TRBJ2-1; D perhaps matches TRBD2 (6 bases). The germline CDR1 and CDR2 sequences are SGHRS and YFSETQ. The V gene lost 0 bases and the J gene lost 6 bases, with 16 bases spanning the gap. This CDR3 has 16 residues. Here the CDR3 DNA reads TGCGCCAGCAGCTTGGAAGTCGGGACTCTTCGCAATGAGCAGTTCTTC. Protein product: CASSLEVGTLRNEQFF.

This clonotype was detected only a few times. The rearrangement uses TRBV12-3 or TRBV12-4 and TRBJ2-7; 8 nucleotides align to TRBD1. The junction had 8 bases not matched to a gene; V was cut back by 6 bases and J by 4 bases. CDR3 length: 14 residues. CDR3 nucleotides: TGTGCCAGCAGCGTTACAGGGGGATTGTACGAGCAGTACTTC. It codes for CASSVTGGLYEQYF.

The table lists this clonotype with a few counts. The chain joins TRBV7-9 to TRBJ1-1; D not resolved. V was cut by 5 bases and J by 4 bases, with 14 bases left in between. CDR1 SEHNR and CDR2 FQNEAQ come from the germline V gene (reference sequence). The CDR3 is 14 amino acids. The CDR3 here is CASSPREGPTEAFF. DNA for the CDR3: TGTGCCAGCAGCCCCCGGGAAGGGCCCACTGAAGCTTTCTTT.

V gene TRBV29-1 combines with J gene TRBJ2-7; 7 bases map to TRBD1. Germline CDR1 reads SQVTM; CDR2 reads ANQGSEA. With V trimmed by 6 bases and J by 1 base, 6 bases remained unmatched. The CDR3 consists of 13 residues. Written as DNA, the CDR3 is TGCAGCGTGCTGGACAGGAGTTCCTACGAGCAGTACTTC. This translates into CSVLDRSSYEQYF.

The V call is TRBV12-3 or TRBV12-4, the J call TRBJ2-5; D is uncertain. This CDR3 region has 12 residues. Trimming shortened V by 7 bases and J by 7 bases, and 13 bases separated the two germline ends. The CDR3 coding sequence is TGTGCCAGCATACACTCCGTGGGGACCCAGTACTTC. Protein: CASIHSVGTQYF.

V usage is TRBV10-3 and J usage is TRBJ2-2; no clear D gene. The CDR3 totals 16 residues. The V and J ends lost 2 bases and 6 bases respectively, with 16 bases between them. Germline V gives CDR1 ENHRY, CDR2 SYGVKD. DNA for the CDR3: TGTGCCATCAGTGAGGTCGGGCCAATCAACCCCGGGGAGCTGTTTTTT. As protein: CAISEVGPINPGELFF.

In this sample, this clonotype turned up many times. The rearrangement uses TRBV27 and TRBJ1-5; D is perhaps TRBD1 (6 bases). V shed 2 bases and J shed 4 bases, with 6 bases lying between them. Germline V gives CDR1 MNHEY, CDR2 SMNVEV (reference sequence). CDR3 length: 13 amino acids. CDR3 in DNA: TGTGCCAGCAGTTTAAGGGGGAATCAGCCCCAGCATTTT. Translation gives CASSLRGNQPQHF.

The chain recombines TRBV7-8 with TRBJ2-7; perhaps TRBD2 as D (6 bases). The germline V gene encodes CDR1 SGHVS and CDR2 FQNEAQ. The CDR3 loop spans 17 amino acids. The ends were cut back, 4 bases at V and 2 bases at J, with 21 bases in the middle. Here the CDR3 reads CASSSYRQTSLTYEQYF. CDR3 DNA: TGTGCCAGCAGCTCTTACAGACAAACTAGCCTAACCTACGAGCAGTACTTC.

There are a few counts of this clonotype. V and J are TRBV7-7 and TRBJ2-1; 8 nucleotides agree with TRBD2. The V gene's germline CDR1 is SSHAT and CDR2 FNYEAQ (reference sequence). Unmatched junction bases numbered 11, after V lost 5 bases and J lost 2 bases. The CDR3 is made up of 17 amino acids. CDR3 protein: CASSPYGAGGPYNEQFF. The CDR3 DNA reads TGTGCCAGCAGCCCCTACGGGGCGGGAGGACCCTACAATGAGCAGTTCTTC.

CDR3 region: CASSLEGQALGEQFF. CDR3 nucleotide sequence: TGTGCCAGCAGTTTGGAGGGTCAGGCCTTAGGGGAGCAGTTCTTC. The chain is built from TRBV12-3 or TRBV12-4 and TRBJ2-1, with D tentatively TRBD2 (6 bases). The V end lost 3 bases, the J end lost 10 bases, and 19 bases lay between the germline ends. The CDR3 covers 15 residues.

V is TRBV5-5 and J is TRBJ1-5; TRBD1 agrees at 7 bases. The CDR3 runs to 17 residues. Germline CDR1 is SGHKS and CDR2 is YYEKEE (reference sequence). V lost 3 bases and J lost 2; bases outside the gene matches: 11. The chain's CDR3 is CASSSILQGMGNQPQHF. The CDR3 nucleotides read TGTGCCAGCAGCTCTATACTACAGGGGATGGGCAATCAGCCCCAGCATTTT.

This clonotype was detected a few times. The genes are TRBV25-1 and TRBJ1-2; 10 nucleotides align to TRBD1. V was pared by 4 bases and J by 8 bases, with 7 bases of the junction left unmatched. The germline V gene encodes CDR1 MGHDK and CDR2 SYGVNS. The CDR3 is 14 amino acids. Here the CDR3 DNA reads TGTGCCAGCAGTGGTCACAGGACAGGGGGGGGCTACACCTTC. Its protein product is CASSGHRTGGGYTF.

This clonotype has a handful of counts. The chain employs TRBV25-1 and TRBJ1-2; D is possibly TRBD1 (6 bases). With 1 base removed from V and 8 bases from J, the gap between germline ends came to 11 bases. Looked up from germline, CDR1 is MGHDK and CDR2 is SYGVNS. CDR3 length equals 13 residues. This chain's CDR3 is CASSEWEGEGYTF. The CDR3 region has the DNA TGTGCCAGCAGTGAATGGGAGGGGGAGGGCTACACCTTC.